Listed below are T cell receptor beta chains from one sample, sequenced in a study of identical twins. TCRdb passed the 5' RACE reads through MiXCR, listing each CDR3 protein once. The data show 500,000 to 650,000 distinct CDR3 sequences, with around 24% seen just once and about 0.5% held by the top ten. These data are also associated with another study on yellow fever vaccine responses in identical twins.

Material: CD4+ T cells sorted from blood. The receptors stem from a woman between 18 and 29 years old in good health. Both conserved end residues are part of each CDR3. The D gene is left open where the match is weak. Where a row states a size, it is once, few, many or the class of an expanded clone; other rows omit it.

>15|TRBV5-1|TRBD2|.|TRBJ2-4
CASSLAIGSGDIQYF
TGCGCCAGCAGCTTGGCCATTGGTAGCGGGGACATTCAGTACTTC
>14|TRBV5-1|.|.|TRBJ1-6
CASSPGHDNSPLHF
TGCGCCAGCAGCCCGGGACACGATAATTCACCCCTCCACTTT
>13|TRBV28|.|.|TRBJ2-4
CASRGVLRDIQYF
TGTGCCAGCAGGGGGGTACTCCGCGACATTCAGTACTTC
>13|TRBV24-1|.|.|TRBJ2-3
CATSDPPSDTQYF
TGTGCCACCAGTGACCCCCCCTCTGATACGCAGTATTTT
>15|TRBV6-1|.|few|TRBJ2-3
CASSEWGRVSDTQYF
TGTGCCAGCAGTGAATGGGGCAGGGTTTCGGATACGCAGTATTTT
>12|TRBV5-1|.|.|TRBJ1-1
CASSLAASGAFF
TGCGCCAGCAGCTTGGCGGCCTCTGGGGCTTTCTTT
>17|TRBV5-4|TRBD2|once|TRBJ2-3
CASSLEVLAGGTDTQYF
TGTGCCAGCAGCTTGGAGGTTCTAGCGGGTGGCACAGATACGCAGTATTTT
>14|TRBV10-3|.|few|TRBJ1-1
CAISPLGMNTEAFF
TGTGCCATCAGCCCGCTGGGGATGAACACTGAAGCTTTCTTT
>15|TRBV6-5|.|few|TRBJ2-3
CASSYGTNRADTQYF
TGTGCCAGCAGTTATGGAACAAATCGTGCGGATACGCAGTATTTT
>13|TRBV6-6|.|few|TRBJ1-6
CASKPPANSPLHF
TGTGCCAGCAAGCCCCCCGCTAATTCACCCCTCCACTTT
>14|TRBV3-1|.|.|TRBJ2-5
CASSQDAGLETQYF
TGTGCCAGCAGCCAAGATGCAGGGCTGGAGACCCAGTACTTC
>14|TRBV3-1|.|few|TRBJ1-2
CASRQAGTPNGYTF
TGTGCCAGCAGGCAAGCCGGGACACCTAATGGCTACACCTTC
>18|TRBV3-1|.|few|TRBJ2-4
CASSQDPGRRLAKNIQYF
TGTGCCAGCAGCCAAGACCCCGGCCGCAGGCTAGCCAAAAACATTCAGTACTTC
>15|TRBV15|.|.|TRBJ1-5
CATSTAGTVNKPQHF
TGTGCCACCAGCACCGCCGGGACCGTTAACAAGCCCCAGCATTTT
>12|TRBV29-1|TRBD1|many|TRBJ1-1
CSVGQLNTEAFF
TGCAGCGTGGGACAGCTCAACACTGAAGCTTTCTTT
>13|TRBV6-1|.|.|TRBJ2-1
CASRAHQDNEQFF
TGTGCCAGCAGGGCCCACCAAGACAATGAGCAGTTCTTC
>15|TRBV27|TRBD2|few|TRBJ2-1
CASSTSGNSYNEQFF
TGTGCCAGCAGCACTAGCGGGAACTCCTACAATGAGCAGTTCTTC
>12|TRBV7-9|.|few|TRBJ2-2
CASSPRPGELFF
TGTGCCAGCAGCCCACGGCCCGGGGAGCTGTTTTTT
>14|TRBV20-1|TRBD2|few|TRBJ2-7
CSARGLAGPYEQYF
TGCAGTGCTAGAGGGCTAGCGGGACCCTACGAGCAGTACTTC
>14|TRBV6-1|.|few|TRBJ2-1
CASSDRQKPNEQFF
TGTGCCAGCAGTGATAGACAGAAACCCAATGAGCAGTTCTTC
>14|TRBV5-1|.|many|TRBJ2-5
CASSWTPWRETQYF
TGCGCCAGCAGCTGGACACCGTGGCGGGAGACCCAGTACTTC
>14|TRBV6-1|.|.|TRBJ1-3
CASSPMRPPNTIYF
TGTGCCAGCAGTCCGATGCGGCCCCCAAACACCATATATTTT
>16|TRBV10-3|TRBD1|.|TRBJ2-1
CAISESGPQGDNEQFF
TGTGCCATCAGTGAGTCGGGACCCCAGGGGGACAATGAGCAGTTCTTC
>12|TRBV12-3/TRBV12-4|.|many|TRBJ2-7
CASSRTAYEQYF
TGTGCCAGCAGTAGGACAGCCTACGAGCAGTACTTC
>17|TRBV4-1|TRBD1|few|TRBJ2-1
CASSNPPQGAAYNEQFF
TGCGCCAGCAGCAACCCCCCCCAGGGGGCTGCCTACAATGAGCAGTTCTTC
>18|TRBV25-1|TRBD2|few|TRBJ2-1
CASSEGSGASRSYNEQFF
TGTGCCAGCAGTGAAGGTAGCGGGGCATCCCGCTCCTACAATGAGCAGTTCTTC
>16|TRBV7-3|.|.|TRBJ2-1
CASSPNTGGGYNEQFF
TGTGCCAGCAGCCCAAACACTGGTGGGGGTTACAATGAGCAGTTCTTC
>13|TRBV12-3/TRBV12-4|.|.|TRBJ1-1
CASSWWGATEAFF
TGTGCCAGCAGTTGGTGGGGGGCGACTGAAGCTTTCTTT
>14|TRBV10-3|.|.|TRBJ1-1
CAISGDGAGTEAFF
TGTGCCATCAGTGGGGACGGCGCTGGGACTGAAGCTTTCTTT
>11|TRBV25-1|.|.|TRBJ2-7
CASGLAYEQYF
TGTGCCAGCGGCCTCGCCTACGAGCAGTACTTC
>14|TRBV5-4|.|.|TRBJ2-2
CASSLDWRSGELFF
TGTGCCAGCAGCTTGGATTGGAGATCCGGGGAGCTGTTTTTT
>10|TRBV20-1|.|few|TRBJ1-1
CSARYAEAFF
TGCAGTGCTAGATACGCTGAAGCTTTCTTT
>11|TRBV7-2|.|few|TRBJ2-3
CASSLVNTQYF
TGTGCCAGCAGCTTAGTAAATACGCAGTATTTT
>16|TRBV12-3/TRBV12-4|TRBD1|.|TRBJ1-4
CASSFHRQGAWEKLFF
TGTGCCAGCAGTTTCCACCGACAGGGGGCTTGGGAAAAACTGTTTTTT
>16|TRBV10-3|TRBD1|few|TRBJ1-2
CAISDSTGEIFNGYTF
TGTGCCATCAGTGATTCGACAGGGGAGATTTTTAATGGCTACACCTTC
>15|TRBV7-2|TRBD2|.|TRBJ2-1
CASSFAGGGSNEQFF
TGTGCCAGCAGCTTTGCGGGAGGGGGATCCAATGAGCAGTTCTTC
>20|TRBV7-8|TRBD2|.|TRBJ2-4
CASSVLPREGRPTRKNIQYF
TGTGCCAGCAGCGTACTCCCCCGGGAGGGGCGGCCGACGCGAAAAAACATTCAGTACTTC
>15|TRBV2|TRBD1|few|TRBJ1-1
CASTQGPTVNTEAFF
TGTGCCAGCACACAGGGGCCGACGGTGAACACTGAAGCTTTCTTT
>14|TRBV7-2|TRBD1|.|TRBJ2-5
CASRTGQVQETQYF
TGTGCCAGCAGAACGGGACAGGTCCAAGAGACCCAGTACTTC
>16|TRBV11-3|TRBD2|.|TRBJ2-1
CASSPGTSGRNNEQFF
TGTGCCAGCAGCCCAGGGACTAGCGGGAGGAACAATGAGCAGTTCTTC
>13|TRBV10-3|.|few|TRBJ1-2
CAIRGDGEYGYTF
TGTGCCATCAGGGGAGATGGGGAGTATGGCTACACCTTC
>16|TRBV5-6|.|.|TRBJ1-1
CASSLYQRPDPIEAFF
TGTGCCAGCAGCTTGTACCAGAGGCCCGACCCTATCGAAGCTTTCTTT
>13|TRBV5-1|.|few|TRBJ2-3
CASSRGSPDTQYF
TGCGCCAGCAGCAGGGGGAGCCCTGATACGCAGTATTTT
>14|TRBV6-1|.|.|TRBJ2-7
CASRGPGSTYEQYF
TGTGCCAGCAGAGGTCCAGGCTCAACCTACGAGCAGTACTTC
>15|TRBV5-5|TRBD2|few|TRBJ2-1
CASSSGLANYNEQFF
TGTGCCAGCAGCTCGGGACTAGCGAACTACAATGAGCAGTTCTTC
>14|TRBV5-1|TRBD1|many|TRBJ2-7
CASRAGTGGYEQYF
TGCGCCAGCAGAGCCGGGACAGGGGGCTACGAGCAGTACTTC
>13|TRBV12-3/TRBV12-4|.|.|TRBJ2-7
CASSDGSPYEQYF
TGTGCCAGCAGTGACGGGAGCCCCTACGAGCAGTACTTC
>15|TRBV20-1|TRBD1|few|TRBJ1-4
CSARQIRDREEKLFF
TGCAGTGCTAGACAAATCCGGGACAGAGAAGAAAAACTGTTTTTT